This TCR beta chain was identified during a study of T cell repertoires in cytomegalovirus infection. This CDR3 spans 15 amino acids. V lost 6 bases and J 0 bases, leaving 14 bases between the germline ends. Concerning this clonotype itself: The antigen is not known.

TCRdb ran MiXCR on the reads and lists one entry per CDR3 protein. The table includes 450,000 to 650,000 distinct CDR3 sequences, just under 40% detected once. The input for sequencing was cultured PBMCs, taken from culture after CMV antigen stimulation. This sequence was found in a human donor in good health (CMV status not recorded). Some clones in this sample may be carry-over from other donors' samples. The J gene is TRBJ1-1, the V gene TRBV12-3 or TRBV12-4, with TRBD1 as a possible D gene (5 bases). The CDR3 protein is CASSPFRGMNTEAFF. The CDR3, as DNA: TGTGCCAGCAGCCCCTTTAGGGGCATGAACACTGAAGCTTTCTTT.